The clone carrying this T cell receptor (beta chain) occurred a few times. Its antigen is as yet unknown. This sample is drawn from a study of response to subunit inactivated influenza vaccine. Study results and limitations: The authors suggested that every seasonal influenza vaccination recruits few new T cells.

TCRdb reprocessed the RT-PCR reads via MiXCR and lists one record per CDR3 protein. The data hold about 190,000 distinct CDR3 sequences, with 14% observed a single time. J lost 2 bases, V lost 4 bases, and 8 bases had no gene match. The CDR3 runs to 16 residues. Germline V lookup: CDR1 MDHEN, CDR2 SYDVKM. The chain is built from TRBV28 and TRBJ2-5, with 9 bases aligning to TRBD1. This sample comprised CD8+ T cells sorted from PBMCs, obtained about 5 days after vaccination. This clonotype originated in a man in his fifties or sixties who received an inactivated influenza vaccine. CDR3 DNA: TGTGCCAGCAGTTCCATCGACAGGGGGATTCAAGAGACCCAGTACTTC. This encodes CASSSIDRGIQETQYF.